The present T cell receptor (beta chain) was sequenced within a study of identical twins. TCRdb re-derived calls from the 5' RACE reads in MiXCR, one entry per CDR3 protein. Of some 760,000 distinct CDR3 sequences in the sample, about 20% were seen once. Germline CDR1 is SSHAT and CDR2 is FNYEAQ (reference sequence). The CDR3 is 15 residues long. The trim removed 5 bases at V and 2 bases at J, leaving 6 bases unmatched. The same sample was also studied in work on T cells expressing NK-cell markers.

Sequenced input: PBMCs. The TCR was taken from a woman in her late teens or twenties in good health. J is TRBJ2-5 and V is TRBV7-7; TRBD2 aligns across 9 bases. The CDR3 bases are TGTGCCAGCAGCCTGACTAGCGGAGAACAAGAGACCCAGTACTTC. Residues: CASSLTSGEQETQYF.